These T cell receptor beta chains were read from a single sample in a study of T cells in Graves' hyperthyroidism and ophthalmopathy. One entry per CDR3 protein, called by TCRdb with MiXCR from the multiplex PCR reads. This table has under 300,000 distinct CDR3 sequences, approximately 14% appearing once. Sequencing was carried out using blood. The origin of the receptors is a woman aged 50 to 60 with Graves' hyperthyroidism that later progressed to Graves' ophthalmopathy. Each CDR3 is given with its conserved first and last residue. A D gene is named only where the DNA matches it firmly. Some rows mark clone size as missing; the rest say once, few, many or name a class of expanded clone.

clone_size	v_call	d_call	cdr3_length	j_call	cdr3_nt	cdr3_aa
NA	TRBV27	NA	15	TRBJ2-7	TGTGCCAGCAGTCGGAACCAGGGCGTTACCTACGAGCAGTACTTC	CASSRNQGVTYEQYF
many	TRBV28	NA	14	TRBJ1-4	TGTGCCAGCAGTTTGATACGGAGGAATGAAAAACTGTTTTTT	CASSLIRRNEKLFF
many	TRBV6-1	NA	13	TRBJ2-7	TGTGCCAGCAGTATGGCACGGTCCTACGGGCAGTACTTC	CASSMARSYGQYF
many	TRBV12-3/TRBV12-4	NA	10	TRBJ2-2	TGTGCCAGCGGGGCCGGGGAGCTGTTTTTT	CASGAGELFF
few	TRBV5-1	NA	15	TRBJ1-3	TGCGCCAGCAGCTTGGCAAGGGCGGCTGGAAACACCATATATTTT	CASSLARAAGNTIYF
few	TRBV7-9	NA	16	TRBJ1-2	TGTGCCAGCAGCCGCTCGACTTCCTACGGCTCCACCGGCTACACCTTC	CASSRSTSYGSTGYTF
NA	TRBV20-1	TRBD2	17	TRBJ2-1	TGCAGTGCTAGAGGGGGTACTAGCGGGAGTAGGTACAATGAGCAGTTCTTC	CSARGGTSGSRYNEQFF
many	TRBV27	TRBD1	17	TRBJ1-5	TGTGCCAGCAGTTTATCACCGGGACAGTATAGCAATCAGCCCCAGCATTTT	CASSLSPGQYSNQPQHF
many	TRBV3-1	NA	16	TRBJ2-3	TGTGCCAGCAGCCAACGTGATTCGGCAAACACAGATACGCAGTATTTT	CASSQRDSANTDTQYF
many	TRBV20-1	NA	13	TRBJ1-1	TGCAGTGCTAGAAAAACGATGAACACTGAAGCTTTCTTT	CSARKTMNTEAFF
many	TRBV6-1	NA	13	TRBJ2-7	TGTGCCAGCAGGGGGGCGGGGCTCTACGAGCAGTACTTC	CASRGAGLYEQYF
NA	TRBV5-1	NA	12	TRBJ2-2	TGCGCCAGCGGCCATGGGGAGGGGGAGCTGTTTTTT	CASGHGEGELFF
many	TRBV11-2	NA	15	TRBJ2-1	TGTGCCAGCAGCTTTGGGGGCTTCTCCTACAATGAGCAGTTCTTC	CASSFGGFSYNEQFF
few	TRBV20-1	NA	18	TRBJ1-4	TGCAGTGCTCCCCCCAGACCGGGCGGGGGAAGTGGTGGCGAAAAACTGTTTTTT	CSAPPRPGGGSGGEKLFF
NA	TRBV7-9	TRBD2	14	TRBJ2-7	TGTGCCAGCAGCTTACGCGGCGGGAGGGACGAGCAGTACTTC	CASSLRGGRDEQYF
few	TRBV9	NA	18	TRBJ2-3	TGTGCCAGCAGCGTAGAGTCCGGGGTTGATAGGGGCACAGATACGCAGTATTTT	CASSVESGVDRGTDTQYF
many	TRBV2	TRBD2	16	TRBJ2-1	TGTGCCAGCACTCCCACGGTACTAGCGGGAAACAATAGGCAGTTCTTC	CASTPTVLAGNNRQFF
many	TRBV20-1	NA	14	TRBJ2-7	TGCAGTGCTGGAGGTCCTAGCGCCGGCTACGAGCAGTACTTC	CSAGGPSAGYEQYF
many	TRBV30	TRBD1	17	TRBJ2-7	TGTGCCTGGAGTTCTTTTTACCGGGACAGCCCTTTGGACGAGCAGTACTTC	CAWSSFYRDSPLDEQYF
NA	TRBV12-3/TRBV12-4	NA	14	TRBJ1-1	TGTGCCAGCAGACAAATCCTATTGGGTACTGAAGCTTTCTTT	CASRQILLGTEAFF
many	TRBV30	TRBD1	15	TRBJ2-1	TGTGCCTGGAGTGCGAAAGCGCAGGGGGTGAGAAAGCAGTTCTTC	CAWSAKAQGVRKQFF